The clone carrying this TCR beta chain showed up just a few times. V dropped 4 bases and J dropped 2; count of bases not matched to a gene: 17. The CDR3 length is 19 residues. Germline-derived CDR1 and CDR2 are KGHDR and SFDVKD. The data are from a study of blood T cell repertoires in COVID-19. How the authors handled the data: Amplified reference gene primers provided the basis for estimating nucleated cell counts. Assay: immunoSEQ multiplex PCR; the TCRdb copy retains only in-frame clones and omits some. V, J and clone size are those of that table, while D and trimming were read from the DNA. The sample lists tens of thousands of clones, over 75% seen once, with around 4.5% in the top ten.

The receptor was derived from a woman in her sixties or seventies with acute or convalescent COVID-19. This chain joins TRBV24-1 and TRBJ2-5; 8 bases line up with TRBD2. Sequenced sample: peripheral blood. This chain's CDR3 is CATSDPGSLSSGGQETQYF. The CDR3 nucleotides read TGTGCCACCAGTGACCCCGGGTCCTTATCGAGCGGGGGACAAGAGACCCAGTACTTC.